The 30 T cell receptor beta chains in this list originate from one sample, sequenced in a study of blood T cell repertoires in COVID-19. Profiling relied on immunoSEQ multiplex PCR, and the TCRdb table lists in-frame clones only, not all of them. The table lists around 81,000 clones, approximately 80% of them singletons, with around 13% in the top ten. The specimen was peripheral blood. The receptors derive from a human donor in a cohort sampled during active COVID-19.

This clone was found once. The rearrangement links TRBV5-4 to TRBJ2-3; 7 bases line up with TRBD1. Unmatched junction bases numbered 7, after V lost 5 bases and J lost 1 base. The CDR3 runs 15 residues. Per germline, CDR1 SGHNT and CDR2 YYREEE (reference sequence). The CDR3 coding sequence is TGTGCCAGCAGGGCCGGGACAGACCGCACAGATACGCAGTATTTT. This gives the protein CASRAGTDRTDTQYF.

The chain links TRBV7-9 to TRBJ1-6; TRBD1 is a possible D gene (6 bases). The CDR3 runs 14 residues. Germline CDR1 reads SEHNR; CDR2 reads FQNEAQ (reference sequence). V was trimmed by 2 bases and J by 9 bases, leaving 11 bases between them. The CDR3 nucleotides read TGTGCCAGCAGCTTATACAGGGAGGGTTCACCCCTCCACTTT. It specifies CASSLYREGSPLHF.

The chain employs TRBV5-8 and TRBJ1-2; D call uncertain. Trimming shortened V by 3 bases and J by 2 bases, and 23 bases separated the two germline ends. This CDR3 region has 18 residues. The V gene's germline CDR1 is SGHTS and CDR2 YDEGEE. The CDR3 coding sequence is TGTGCCAGCAGCTCCTTGAACCCAACCAGTTTATCGAACTATGGCTACACCTTC. It codes for CASSSLNPTSLSNYGYTF.

This clone has a single count. In DNA, the CDR3 is TGTGCCATCAGCCAGGATCGGGGAAACACTGAAGCTTTCTTT. Translating gives CAISQDRGNTEAFF. The rearrangement uses TRBV10-3 and TRBJ1-1; D is ambiguous. Germline V CDR1 and CDR2: ENHRY, SYGVKD. Trimming took 6 bases from V and 2 from J, leaving 13 bases between them. CDR3 length: 14 residues.

This clone was counted only a few times. The V call is TRBV5-1, the J call TRBJ1-2; maybe TRBD1 (6 bases). This CDR3 has 14 amino acids. Germline values: CDR1 SGHRS, CDR2 YFSETQ. The ends were cut back, 4 bases at V and 4 bases at J, with 14 bases in the middle. CDR3 amino acids: CASSPHQQGYGYTF. In DNA form, the CDR3 reads TGCGCCAGCAGCCCTCATCAACAGGGCTATGGCTACACCTTC.

The chain links TRBV3-1 (or the pseudogene TRBV3-2) to TRBJ1-6; D is possibly TRBD1 (5 bases). From germline, CDR1 is LGHDT and CDR2 YNNKEL (reference sequence). With 1 base removed from V and 10 bases from J, the gap between germline ends came to 17 bases. The CDR3 totals 16 residues. The CDR3 nucleotides are TGTGCCAGCAGCCAAGGGGGAAGAGGGAGGGACTCACCCCTCCACTTT. It codes for CASSQGGRGRDSPLHF.

In this sample, this clone turned up a few times. This chain joins TRBV6-5 and TRBJ1-1; D gene uncertain. Trimming pared 6 bases from V and 7 bases from J, leaving 9 bases between. Germline V gene lookup returns CDR1 MNHEY and CDR2 SVGAGI. The CDR3 is made up of 11 amino acids. The CDR3 sequence is CASSNSFEAFF. The CDR3 DNA reads TGTGCCAGCAGCAACAGCTTTGAAGCTTTCTTT.

The chain recombines TRBV5-1 with TRBJ2-7; D call uncertain. Germline V gene data show CDR1 as SGHRS and CDR2 as YFSETQ. Trimming took 3 bases from V and 5 from J, leaving 6 bases between them. The CDR3 contains 11 residues. The DNA for the CDR3 is TGCGCCAGCAGCTCCGAGAACGAGCAGTACTTC. Translating gives CASSSENEQYF.

This rearrangement joins TRBV3-1 (or the pseudogene TRBV3-2) to TRBJ2-7; the match to TRBD2 covers 8 bases. This CDR3 has 16 residues. Germline V gives CDR1 LGHDT, CDR2 YNNKEL (reference sequence). The V segment lost 0 bases and the J segment 2 bases; nucleotides outside the gene matches: 6. CDR3 sequence (DNA): TGTGCCAGCAGCCAAGATGCCCTAGCGGGCACCTACGAGCAGTACTTC. It translates to CASSQDALAGTYEQYF.

The V and J genes are TRBV6-4 and TRBJ2-1; the match to TRBD2 covers 7 bases. The junction had 6 bases not matched to a gene; V was cut back by 4 bases and J by 9 bases. The CDR3 sequence is 13 residues long. Germline V lookup: CDR1 MRHNA, CDR2 SNTAGT. The CDR3, as DNA: TGTGCCAGCAGTGTAGAGCGGGGAGTTGAGCAGTTCTTC. Translating it yields CASSVERGVEQFF.

The chain links TRBV6-5 to TRBJ1-6; D not certain. Germline V gene data show CDR1 as MNHEY and CDR2 as SVGAGI. CDR3 length: 13 residues. The V and J ends lost 6 bases and 9 bases respectively, with 12 bases between them. The CDR3 region has the DNA TGTGCCAGCAGCCAGGTTCAGAGTTCACCCCTCCACTTT. Translation gives CASSQVQSSPLHF.

The chain uses TRBV10-3 and TRBJ1-6; 7 bases line up with TRBD1. Per the germline V gene, CDR1 is ENHRY and CDR2 is SYGVKD. The CDR3 length is 16 residues. Unmatched junction bases numbered 7, after V lost 3 bases and J lost 5 bases. The CDR3 loop is CAISDSNRGDNSPLHF. The CDR3 bases are TGTGCCATCAGTGATAGCAACAGGGGCGATAATTCACCCCTCCACTTT.

The gene calls are TRBV19 and TRBJ2-2, with D tentatively TRBD2 (5 bases). The V end was cut by 3 bases, the J end by 5 bases, with 13 bases between. The CDR3 is 15 amino acids. In germline, CDR1 is LNHDA, CDR2 SQIVND (reference sequence). CDR3 in amino acids: CASSMYSGWTGELFF. CDR3 coding DNA: TGTGCCAGTAGTATGTATTCGGGGTGGACCGGGGAGCTGTTTTTT. Full variable domain (missing parts from reference TRBV19 and TRBJ2-2): DGGITQSPKYLFRKEGQNVTLSCEQNLNHDAMYWYRQDPGQGLRLIYYSQIVNDFQKGDIAEGYSVSREKKESFPLTVTSAQKNPTAFYLCASSMYSGWTGELFFGEGSRLTVL.

J is TRBJ2-5 and V is TRBV18; D remains ambiguous. The V end was cut by 3 bases, the J end by 0 bases, with 5 bases between. There are 13 residues in the CDR3. Per the germline V gene, CDR1 is KGHSH and CDR2 is LQKENI. The CDR3 reads CASSPGDQETQYF. CDR3 sequence (DNA): TGTGCCAGCTCACCGGGCGACCAAGAGACCCAGTACTTC.

This rearrangement joins TRBV10-3 to TRBJ2-3; 7 bases map to TRBD2. The CDR3 has 14 residues. The germline V gene has CDR1 ENHRY and CDR2 SYGVKD. V shed 4 bases and J 2 bases; nucleotides not matched to a gene: 3. This chain's CDR3 is CAISVREDTDTQYF. The CDR3 region has the DNA TGTGCCATCAGTGTTCGGGAGGACACAGATACGCAGTATTTT.

V and J are TRBV29-1 and TRBJ1-5; TRBD1 matches at 7 bases. The junction had 7 bases not matched to a gene; V was cut back by 4 bases and J by 7 bases. The CDR3 length is 13 residues. The V gene's germline CDR1 is SQVTM and CDR2 ANQGSEA. The CDR3 DNA is TGCAGCGTTGTGGAGGGGGCAGGACAGCCCCAGCATTTT. Its translation is CSVVEGAGQPQHF.

This rearrangement joins TRBV2 to TRBJ2-5; TRBD1 is a possible D gene (6 bases). The CDR3 is made up of 13 amino acids. Germline V lookup: CDR1 SNHLY, CDR2 FYNNEI. Deletions cut 11 bases from V and 7 bases from J, with 20 bases between. The CDR3 region is CARRDVGAGTQYF. CDR3 DNA: TGTGCCCGACGGGACGTGGGGGCGGGGACCCAGTACTTC.

V and J are TRBV21-1 and TRBJ2-1; the table's D gene call, TRBD1, was not cross checked with the DNA. TRBV21-1 is deemed a pseudogene. The CDR3 totals 16 residues. The CDR3 protein is CASSKKKGVSANEQFF. CDR3 DNA: TGTGCCAGCAGCAAGAAAAAGGGGGTTTCGGCCAATGAGCAGTTCTTC.

V and J are TRBV27 and TRBJ2-7; D possibly corresponds to TRBD1 (6 bases). With 10 bases removed from V and 3 bases from J, the gap between germline ends came to 16 bases. CDR3 length equals 13 residues. Germline loops: CDR1 MNHEY, CDR2 SMNVEV (reference sequence). The CDR3 nucleotides read TGTGCCACACGACAGGACGGATACTACGAGCAGTACTTC. It codes for CATRQDGYYEQYF.

The rearrangement joins TRBV2 to TRBJ2-7, with 7 nucleotides matching TRBD1. CDR3 length equals 14 residues. Germline lookup yields CDR1 SNHLY and CDR2 FYNNEI. Trimming removed 5 bases from V and 3 bases from J; junction bases left unmatched: 7. The DNA for the CDR3 is TGTGCCAGCAGTTCGAACAGGGGTGGCTACGAGCAGTACTTC. It translates to CASSSNRGGYEQYF.

The genes are TRBV6-5 and TRBJ1-4, with D possibly TRBD1 on 6 matching bases. Per the germline V gene, CDR1 is MNHEY and CDR2 is SVGAGI. The CDR3 spans 15 residues. V was pared by 5 bases and J by 4 bases, with 14 bases between. This CDR3 is CASSIPGHGNEKLFF. CDR3 sequence (DNA): TGTGCCAGCAGTATCCCGGGACACGGTAATGAAAAACTGTTTTTT.

The V gene is TRBV4-1, the J gene TRBJ2-7, with TRBD1 matching over 9 bases. J lost 1 base, V lost 5 bases, and 6 bases had no gene match. This CDR3 has 15 amino acids. Germline V gene sequence: CDR1 MGHRA, CDR2 YSYEKL. CDR3 bases: TGCGCCAGCAGCTTTCAGACAGGGGGTTCCTACGAGCAGTACTTC. It is translated as CASSFQTGGSYEQYF.

The rearrangement uses TRBV19 and TRBJ2-3; TRBD2 might be the D (5 bases). CDR1 and CDR2 from the germline V gene are LNHDA and SQIVND (reference sequence). The ends were cut back, 5 bases at V and 2 bases at J, with 11 bases in the middle. The CDR3 runs 14 residues. This CDR3 reads CASSYSVFTDTQYF. CDR3 coding DNA: TGTGCCAGTAGTTATAGCGTCTTCACAGATACGCAGTATTTT.

The gene calls are TRBV18 and TRBJ2-5; no firm D call. Trimming took off 2 bases at V and 5 bases at J, with 12 bases between the two ends. Germline loops: CDR1 KGHSH, CDR2 LQKENI. The CDR3 loop spans 14 amino acids. The CDR3 DNA reads as TGTGCCAGCTCACCAGGCTTGGTCGTGGAGACCCAGTACTTC. As protein: CASSPGLVVETQYF.

This clone was seen more than once but under ten times. The V gene is TRBV2, the J gene TRBJ2-7; 10 bases line up with TRBD1. CDR1 is SNHLY, CDR2 FYNNEI, per germline. J was trimmed by 7 bases and V by 4 bases; bases with no gene match: 10. CDR3 size: 15 residues. In nucleotides, the CDR3 is TGTGCCAGCAGTGGAGACGGACAGGGGGGTGGTGAGCAGTACTTC. Residues: CASSGDGQGGGEQYF. The complete variable domain, with remaining parts taken from reference TRBV2 and TRBJ2-7, reads EPEVTQTPSHQVTQMGQEVILRCVPISNHLYFYWYRQILGQKVEFLVSFYNNEISEKSEIFDDQFSVERPDGSNFTLKIRSTKLEDSAMYFCASSGDGQGGGEQYFGPGTRLTVT.

The gene calls are TRBV5-8 and TRBJ1-5, with TRBD1 as a possible D gene (5 bases). This CDR3 region has 14 residues. CDR1 is SGHTS and CDR2 is YDEGEE in the germline V gene. The V gene lost 0 bases and the J gene lost 6 bases, with 10 bases spanning the gap. The CDR3 is CASSLGQGTQPQHF. In nucleotides, the CDR3 is TGTGCCAGCAGCTTGGGGCAGGGAACTCAGCCCCAGCATTTT. The whole variable domain, remainder taken from reference TRBV5-8 and TRBJ1-5, is EAGVTQSPTHLIKTRGQQATLRCSPISGHTSVYWYQQALGLGLQFLLWYDEGEERNRGNFPPRFSGRQFPNYSSELNVNALELEDSALYLCASSLGQGTQPQHFGDGTRLSIL.

This chain uses TRBV2 with TRBJ2-7; 8 nucleotides align to TRBD2. This CDR3 spans 13 amino acids. Per germline, CDR1 SNHLY and CDR2 FYNNEI. V gave up 6 bases and J gave up 7 bases; unmatched junction bases: 8. The CDR3 bases are TGTGCCAGCAGCCCGGGGGGGTATCGGGAGCAGTACTTC. Amino acid sequence: CASSPGGYREQYF.

This clone showed up just a few times. The chain recombines TRBV7-8 with TRBJ2-7; D is possibly TRBD2 (7 bases). The CDR3 is 14 amino acids. Germline values: CDR1 SGHVS, CDR2 FQNEAQ. The ends were cut back, 1 base at V and 6 bases at J, with 13 bases in the middle. CDR3 in amino acids: CASSLVSGGGEQYF. CDR3 bases: TGTGCCAGCAGCTTAGTATCGGGGGGCGGCGAGCAGTACTTC.

The chain recombines TRBV4-1 with TRBJ1-5; D gene unclear. CDR1 and CDR2 (germline): MGHRA, YSYEKL. CDR3 length: 16 amino acids. Trimming took 2 bases from V and 4 from J, leaving 15 bases between them. CDR3: CASSQSPFPTNQPQHF. CDR3 sequence (DNA): TGCGCCAGCAGCCAAAGTCCCTTCCCTACTAATCAGCCCCAGCATTTT.

This clone showed up just a few times. This chain joins TRBV19 and TRBJ1-5; 7 positions agree with TRBD1. This CDR3 spans 15 amino acids. V lost 4 bases, J lost 0 bases, and 3 bases stayed unmatched. Looked up from germline, CDR1 is LNHDA and CDR2 is SQIVND (reference sequence). In nucleotides, the CDR3 is TGTGCCAGTAGTACGGGACAGTATAGCAATCAGCCCCAGCATTTT. Translated: CASSTGQYSNQPQHF.